This is a list of T cell receptor beta chains from one sample in a study of T cell responses to AZD1222 COVID-19 vaccine. The table came from immunoSEQ multiplex PCR; TCRdb's copy has only in-frame clones and leaves some out. The data hold under 140,000 clones, with nearly 90% observed a single time. The sample consisted of peripheral blood, taken on day 0 of AZD1222 vaccination. Receptors originate from an adult in good health. CDR3s include the opening cysteine and the closing phenylalanine or tryptophan. Fields, in order: clone size, CDR3 length, V gene, D gene, J gene, CDR3 DNA, CDR3 protein. D genes are given only for firm matches. Part of the rows lack a size; the others show once, few, many or a class for expanded clones.

-	16	TRBV28	TRBD1	TRBJ2-1	TGTGCCAGCAGTTTCCACGACAGGGGATGGGACAATGAGCAGTTCTTC	CASSFHDRGWDNEQFF
-	14	TRBV9	-	TRBJ1-3	TGTGCCAGCAGCGCCACGGGTGGTGGAAACACCATATATTTT	CASSATGGGNTIYF
-	14	TRBV10-3	TRBD2	TRBJ2-3	TGTGCCATCAGTGATGGGGGGGGGACAGATACGCAGTATTTT	CAISDGGGTDTQYF
-	16	TRBV13	TRBD1	TRBJ2-2	TGTGCCAGCAGCCCCGGACAGGGGAAGATCACCGGGGAGCTGTTTTTT	CASSPGQGKITGELFF
-	13	TRBV18	-	TRBJ1-2	TGTGCCAGCTCACCACGGCAGTGGGATGGCTACACCTTC	CASSPRQWDGYTF
-	19	TRBV15	TRBD2	TRBJ2-2	TGTGCCACCAGCAGAGCGAGACTAGCGGGGGGGACTAACACCGGGGAGCTGTTTTTT	CATSRARLAGGTNTGELFF
-	14	TRBV7-6	TRBD2	TRBJ2-7	TGTGCCAGCAGCCGAGCGGGAGATAACTACGAGCAGTACTTC	CASSRAGDNYEQYF
-	18	TRBV5-6	TRBD2	TRBJ2-2	TGTGCCAGCAGCGGATCCCTAGCGGGAGGGCCCGGCACCGGGGAGCTGTTTTTT	CASSGSLAGGPGTGELFF
once	15	TRBV5-5	-	TRBJ1-1	TGTGCCAGCAGCTCCGGGACGGGAAGTAACACTGAAGCTTTCTTT	CASSSGTGSNTEAFF
-	16	TRBV28	TRBD2	TRBJ2-2	TGTGCCAGCAGTCTCGTGCGGGAGGGCCCTACCGGGGAGCTGTTTTTT	CASSLVREGPTGELFF
-	18	TRBV19	TRBD2	TRBJ2-1	TGTGCCAGTAGTATAGGGGTTCGGACTAGCGGGGGGCCAGGTGAGCAGTTCTTC	CASSIGVRTSGGPGEQFF
once	13	TRBV6-5	-	TRBJ1-1	TGTGCCAGCAAGAGGTTTGAGGCAAGCGAAGCTTTCTTT	CASKRFEASEAFF
once	13	TRBV7-8	-	TRBJ1-6	TGTGCCAGCAGCCTCGGCTCCAATTCACCCCTCCACTTT	CASSLGSNSPLHF
-	13	TRBV18	-	TRBJ1-6	TGTGCCAGCTCAGACAGCGTCAATTCACCCCTCCACTTT	CASSDSVNSPLHF
-	15	TRBV28	-	TRBJ2-5	TGTGCCAGCAGTCCCCCAGAAGGAGCCCAAGAGACCCAGTACTTC	CASSPPEGAQETQYF
-	15	TRBV28	-	TRBJ2-7	TGTGCCAGCAGTTTAGGGTCGACAGGCGGCTACGAGCAGTACTTC	CASSLGSTGGYEQYF
-	13	TRBV6-6	TRBD1	TRBJ1-5	TGTGCCAGCAGCGGGACAGTCAATCAGCCCCAGCATTTT	CASSGTVNQPQHF
-	16	TRBV19	-	TRBJ1-1	TGTGCCAGTAGGAAGAACCGGGATAACATGAACACTGAAGCTTTCTTT	CASRKNRDNMNTEAFF
-	14	TRBV2	-	TRBJ1-4	TGTGCCAGCAGACCAGGGAGAACTAATGAAAAACTGTTTTTT	CASRPGRTNEKLFF
-	13	TRBV11-3	-	TRBJ2-7	TGTGCCAGCAGCTTAGGGGGCGGCTACGAGCAGTACTTC	CASSLGGGYEQYF
-	14	TRBV2	TRBD1	TRBJ2-7	TGTGCCAGCAGTCCCGGGACAGCCTCCTACGAGCAGTACTTC	CASSPGTASYEQYF
-	12	TRBV7-9	-	TRBJ2-2	TGTGCCAGCAGCAAGGGGACCGGGGAGCTGTTTTTT	CASSKGTGELFF
-	16	TRBV7-2	-	TRBJ2-2	TGTGCCAGCAGCTTTCTCTCCCGTGGGGGCACCGGGGAGCTGTTTTTT	CASSFLSRGGTGELFF
-	13	TRBV27	-	TRBJ2-3	TGTGCCAGCAGTTTAGGCGATCCAGATACGCAGTATTTT	CASSLGDPDTQYF
-	15	TRBV28	-	TRBJ1-2	TGTGCCAGCAGTCCCGCCGGGTCCGACCTCTATGGCTACACCTTC	CASSPAGSDLYGYTF
-	17	TRBV4-2	-	TRBJ1-3	TGTGCCAGCAGCCAAGATTTGGGGAGACGCTCTGGAAACACCATATATTTT	CASSQDLGRRSGNTIYF
-	18	TRBV18	TRBD1	TRBJ2-1	TGTGCCAGCTCAGCTTGGGACAGGGGCGGTCTTAGGAACAATGAGCAGTTCTTC	CASSAWDRGGLRNNEQFF